This T cell receptor beta chain was recorded in a study of shared clonotypes between healthy human individuals. Overall study: Plates per donor: three CD4 naive, three CD4 memory, two CD8 naive, one CD8 memory.

TCRdb's table, derived via immunoSEQ multiplex PCR, lists solely in-frame clones and lacks some. The table includes more than 2 million clones, 95% detected once. The healthy adult donors were HIV-negative and reported no recent acute infections or vaccinations. From CD4+ cells came CD45RA+ naive and CD45RA-negative memory subsets. Germline V gene data show CDR1 as SNHLY and CDR2 as FYNNEI. Trimming left V 6 bases short and J 2 bases short, with 13 bases between. The CDR3 covers 15 residues. This TCR was sampled from a man younger than 30 in good health. The chain combines TRBV2 with TRBJ2-2; a possible D gene is TRBD1 (5 bases). The sequenced material came from naive CD4+ T cells sorted from blood. The subset is: CD45RA+ positively selected. The CDR3 protein is CASSKETENTGELFF. The CDR3 coding sequence is TGTGCCAGCAGCAAAGAGACAGAAAACACCGGGGAGCTGTTTTTT.